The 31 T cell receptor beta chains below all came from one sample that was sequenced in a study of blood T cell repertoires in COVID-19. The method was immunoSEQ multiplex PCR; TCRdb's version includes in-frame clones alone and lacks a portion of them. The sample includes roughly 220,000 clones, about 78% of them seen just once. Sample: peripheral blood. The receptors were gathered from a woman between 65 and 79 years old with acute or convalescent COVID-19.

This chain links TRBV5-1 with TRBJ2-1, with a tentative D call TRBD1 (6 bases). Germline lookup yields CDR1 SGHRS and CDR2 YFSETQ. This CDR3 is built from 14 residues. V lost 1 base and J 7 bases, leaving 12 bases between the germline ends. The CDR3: CASSLIQGENEQFF. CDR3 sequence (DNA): TGCGCCAGCAGCTTGATACAGGGAGAGAATGAGCAGTTCTTC.

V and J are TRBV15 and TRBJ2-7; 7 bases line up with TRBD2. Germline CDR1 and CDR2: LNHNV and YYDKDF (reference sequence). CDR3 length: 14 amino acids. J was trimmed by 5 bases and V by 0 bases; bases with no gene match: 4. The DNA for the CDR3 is TGTGCCACCAGCAGAGATGGCCTAGCGGACGAGCAGTACTTC. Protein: CATSRDGLADEQYF.

CDR3 in amino acids: CASTVGGGAEAFF. The CDR3 DNA reads TGTGCCAGTACGGTCGGGGGAGGTGCTGAAGCTTTCTTT. The rearrangement uses TRBV19 and TRBJ1-1; tentative D call: TRBD1 (5 bases). CDR3 size: 13 residues. The germline V and J ends were trimmed by 7 bases and 6 bases, with 15 bases remaining between them. The germline V gene encodes CDR1 LNHDA and CDR2 SQIVND (reference sequence).

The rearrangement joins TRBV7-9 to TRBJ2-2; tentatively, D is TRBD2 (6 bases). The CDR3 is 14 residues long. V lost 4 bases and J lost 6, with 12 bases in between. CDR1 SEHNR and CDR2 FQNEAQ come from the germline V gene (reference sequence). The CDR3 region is CASSSQRLAGELFF. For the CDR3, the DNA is TGTGCCAGCAGCTCCCAAAGACTAGCCGGGGAGCTGTTTTTT.

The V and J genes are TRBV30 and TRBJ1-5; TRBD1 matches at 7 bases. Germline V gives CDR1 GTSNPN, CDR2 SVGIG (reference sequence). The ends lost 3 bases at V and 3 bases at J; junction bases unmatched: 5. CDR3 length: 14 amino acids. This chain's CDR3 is CAWSRDSNNQPQHF. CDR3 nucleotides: TGTGCCTGGAGCCGGGACAGTAACAATCAGCCCCAGCATTTT.

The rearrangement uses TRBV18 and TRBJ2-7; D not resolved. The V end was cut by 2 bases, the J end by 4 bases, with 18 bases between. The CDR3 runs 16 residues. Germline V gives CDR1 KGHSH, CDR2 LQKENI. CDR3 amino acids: CASSPYQRTVKYEQYF. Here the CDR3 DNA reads TGTGCCAGCTCACCATACCAGCGAACTGTCAAGTACGAGCAGTACTTC.

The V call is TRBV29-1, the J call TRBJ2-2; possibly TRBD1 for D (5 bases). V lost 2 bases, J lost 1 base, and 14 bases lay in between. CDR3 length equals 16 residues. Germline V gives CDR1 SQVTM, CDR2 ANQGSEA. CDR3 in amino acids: CSVETPDSQNTGELFF. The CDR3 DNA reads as TGCAGCGTTGAAACTCCCGACAGCCAGAACACCGGGGAGCTGTTTTTT.

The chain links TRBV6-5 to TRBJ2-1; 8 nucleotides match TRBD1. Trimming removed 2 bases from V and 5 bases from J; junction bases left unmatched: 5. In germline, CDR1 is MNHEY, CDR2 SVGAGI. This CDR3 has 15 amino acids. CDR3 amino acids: CASSYRTGRDNEQFF. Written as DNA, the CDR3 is TGTGCCAGCAGTTACCGGACAGGGCGCGACAATGAGCAGTTCTTC.

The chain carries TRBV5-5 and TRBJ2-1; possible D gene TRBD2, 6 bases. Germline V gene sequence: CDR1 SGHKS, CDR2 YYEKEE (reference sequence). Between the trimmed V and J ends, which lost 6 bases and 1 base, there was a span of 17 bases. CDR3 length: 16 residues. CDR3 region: CASNPTGGKSYNEQFF. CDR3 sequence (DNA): TGTGCCAGCAACCCGACGGGCGGGAAATCCTACAATGAGCAGTTCTTC.

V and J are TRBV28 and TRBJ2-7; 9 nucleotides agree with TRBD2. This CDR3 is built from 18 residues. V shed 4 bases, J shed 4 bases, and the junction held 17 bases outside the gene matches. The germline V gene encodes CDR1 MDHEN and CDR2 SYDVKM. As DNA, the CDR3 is TGTGCCAGCAGTTCCCCGGGAGCTAGCGGGACATACTTTTACGAGCAGTACTTC. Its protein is CASSSPGASGTYFYEQYF.

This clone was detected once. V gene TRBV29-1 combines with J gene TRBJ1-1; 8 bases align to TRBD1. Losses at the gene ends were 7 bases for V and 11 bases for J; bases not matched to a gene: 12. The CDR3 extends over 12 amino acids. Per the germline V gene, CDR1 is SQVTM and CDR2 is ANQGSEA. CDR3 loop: CSALGPQGAAFF. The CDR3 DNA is TGCAGCGCCCTAGGTCCCCAGGGGGCGGCTTTCTTT.

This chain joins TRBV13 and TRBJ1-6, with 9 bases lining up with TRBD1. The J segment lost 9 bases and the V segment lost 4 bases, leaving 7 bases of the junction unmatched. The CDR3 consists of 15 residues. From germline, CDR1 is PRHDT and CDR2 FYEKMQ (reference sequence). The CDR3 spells CASSSRTGAISPLHF. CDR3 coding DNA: TGTGCCAGCAGCTCACGGACAGGGGCAATTTCACCCCTCCACTTT.

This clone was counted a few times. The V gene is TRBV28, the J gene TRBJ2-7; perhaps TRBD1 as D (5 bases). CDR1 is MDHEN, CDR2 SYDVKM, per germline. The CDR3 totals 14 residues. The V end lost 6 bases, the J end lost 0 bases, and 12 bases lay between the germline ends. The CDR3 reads CASSLLGASYEQYF. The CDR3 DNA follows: TGTGCCAGCAGCCTCTTAGGGGCCTCCTACGAGCAGTACTTC.

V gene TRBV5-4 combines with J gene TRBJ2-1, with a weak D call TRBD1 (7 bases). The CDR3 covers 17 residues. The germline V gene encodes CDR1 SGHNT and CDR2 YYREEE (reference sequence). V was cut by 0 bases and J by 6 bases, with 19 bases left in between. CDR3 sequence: CASSLVPEGQLLNEQFF. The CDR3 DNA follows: TGTGCCAGCAGCTTGGTACCGGAGGGACAGTTACTCAATGAGCAGTTCTTC.

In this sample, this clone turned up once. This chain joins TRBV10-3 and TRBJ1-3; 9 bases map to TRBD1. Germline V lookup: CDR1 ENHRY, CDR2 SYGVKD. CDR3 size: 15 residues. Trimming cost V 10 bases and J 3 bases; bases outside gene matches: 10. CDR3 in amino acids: CATGGQGIGGNTIYF. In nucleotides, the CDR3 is TGTGCCACGGGAGGACAGGGGATCGGTGGAAACACCATATATTTT.

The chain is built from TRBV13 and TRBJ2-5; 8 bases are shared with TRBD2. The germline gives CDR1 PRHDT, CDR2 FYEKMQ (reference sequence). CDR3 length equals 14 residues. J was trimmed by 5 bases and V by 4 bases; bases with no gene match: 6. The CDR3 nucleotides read TGTGCCAGCAGCTCCCGGGAGGGAGAGGAGACCCAGTACTTC. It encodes CASSSREGEETQYF.

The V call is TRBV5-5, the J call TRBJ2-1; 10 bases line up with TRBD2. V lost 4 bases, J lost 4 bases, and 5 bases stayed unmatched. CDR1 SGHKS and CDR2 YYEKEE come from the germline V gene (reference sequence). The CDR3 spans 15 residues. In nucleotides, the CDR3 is TGTGCCAGCAGCCGTTATAGCGGGAGGTACAATGAGCAGTTCTTC. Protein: CASSRYSGRYNEQFF.

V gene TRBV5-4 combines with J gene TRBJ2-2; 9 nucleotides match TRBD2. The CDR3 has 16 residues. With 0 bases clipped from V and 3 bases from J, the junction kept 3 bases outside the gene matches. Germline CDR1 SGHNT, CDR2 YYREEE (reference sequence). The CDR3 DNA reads TGTGCCAGCAGCTTGGCTAGCGGGACTCACACCGGGGAGCTGTTTTTT. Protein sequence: CASSLASGTHTGELFF.

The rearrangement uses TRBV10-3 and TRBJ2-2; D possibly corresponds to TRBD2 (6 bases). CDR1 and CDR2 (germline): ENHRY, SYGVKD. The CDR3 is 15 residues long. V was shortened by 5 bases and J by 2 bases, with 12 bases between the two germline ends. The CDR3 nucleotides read TGTGCCATCAGTTTACTAGCAGGAAACACCGGGGAGCTGTTTTTT. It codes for CAISLLAGNTGELFF.

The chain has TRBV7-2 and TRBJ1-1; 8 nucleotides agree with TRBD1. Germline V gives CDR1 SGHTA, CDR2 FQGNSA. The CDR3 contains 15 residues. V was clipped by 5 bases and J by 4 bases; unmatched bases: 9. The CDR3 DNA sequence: TGTGCCAGCAGCCCCCAGAGCGGGACAGGCACTGAAGCTTTCTTT. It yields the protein CASSPQSGTGTEAFF. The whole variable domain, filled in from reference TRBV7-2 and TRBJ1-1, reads GAGVSQSPSNKVTEKGKDVELRCDPISGHTALYWYRQSLGQGLEFLIYFQGNSAPDKSGLPSDRFSAERTGGSVSTLTIQRTQQEDSAVYLCASSPQSGTGTEAFFGQGTRLTVV.

The CDR3 region is CASSSTDRGTEAFF. In nucleotides, the CDR3 is TGTGCCAGTAGTTCAACAGACAGGGGCACTGAAGCTTTCTTT. This rearrangement joins TRBV19 to TRBJ1-1; TRBD1 aligns across 8 bases. V lost 5 bases, J lost 4 bases, and 6 bases stayed unmatched. Germline assignment: CDR1 LNHDA and CDR2 SQIVND (reference sequence). This CDR3 region has 14 residues.

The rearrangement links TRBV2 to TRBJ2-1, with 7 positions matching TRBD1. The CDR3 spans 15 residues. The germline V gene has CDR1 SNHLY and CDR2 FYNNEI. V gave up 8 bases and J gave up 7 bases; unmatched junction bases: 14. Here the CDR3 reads CASREQGLLLNEQFF. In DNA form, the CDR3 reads TGTGCCAGCCGAGAACAGGGGCTACTTCTAAATGAGCAGTTCTTC.

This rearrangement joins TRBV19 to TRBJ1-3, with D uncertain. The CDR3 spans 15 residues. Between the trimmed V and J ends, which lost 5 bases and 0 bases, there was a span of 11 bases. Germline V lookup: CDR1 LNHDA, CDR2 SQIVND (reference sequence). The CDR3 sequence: CASSVTSFSGNTIYF. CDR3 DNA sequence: TGTGCCAGTAGTGTGACATCTTTCTCTGGAAACACCATATATTTT. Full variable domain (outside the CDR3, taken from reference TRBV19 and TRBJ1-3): DGGITQSPKYLFRKEGQNVTLSCEQNLNHDAMYWYRQDPGQGLRLIYYSQIVNDFQKGDIAEGYSVSREKKESFPLTVTSAQKNPTAFYLCASSVTSFSGNTIYFGEGSWLTVV.

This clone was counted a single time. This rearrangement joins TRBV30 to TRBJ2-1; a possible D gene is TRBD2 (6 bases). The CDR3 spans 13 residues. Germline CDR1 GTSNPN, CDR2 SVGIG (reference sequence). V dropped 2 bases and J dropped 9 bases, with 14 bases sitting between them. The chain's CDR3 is CAWSWRENGEQFF. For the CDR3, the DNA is TGTGCCTGGAGTTGGAGGGAGAACGGTGAGCAGTTCTTC.

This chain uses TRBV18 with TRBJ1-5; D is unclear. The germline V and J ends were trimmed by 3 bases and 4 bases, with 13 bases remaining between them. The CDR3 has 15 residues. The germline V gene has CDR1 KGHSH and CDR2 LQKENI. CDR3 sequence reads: CASSPGSPGNQPQHF. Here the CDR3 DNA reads TGTGCCAGCTCACCCGGGTCTCCGGGTAATCAGCCCCAGCATTTT.

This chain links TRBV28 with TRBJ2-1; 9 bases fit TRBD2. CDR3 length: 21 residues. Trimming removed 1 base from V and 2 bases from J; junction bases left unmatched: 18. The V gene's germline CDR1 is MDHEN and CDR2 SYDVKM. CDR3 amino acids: CASSLFWSAGGLGGAYNEQFF. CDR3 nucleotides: TGTGCCAGCAGTTTATTCTGGTCCGCGGGAGGGCTAGGGGGCGCCTACAATGAGCAGTTCTTC.

CDR3 sequence (DNA): TGTGCCAGCAGCCTCCCGGGACAGGGGGCCGGGGAGCTGTTTTTT. Its translation is CASSLPGQGAGELFF. The V and J genes are TRBV4-2 and TRBJ2-2; 11 bases are shared with TRBD1. The CDR3 runs to 15 residues. Germline V lookup: CDR1 LGHNA, CDR2 YNFKEQ. The ends lost 4 bases at V and 6 bases at J; junction bases unmatched: 4.

The CDR3 nucleotides read TGTGCCAGCAGCACAGGGGGGATCGAGACCCAGTACTTC. This translates into CASSTGGIETQYF. V gene TRBV27 combines with J gene TRBJ2-5; 8 bases map to TRBD1. V gave up 6 bases and J gave up 5 bases; unmatched junction bases: 5. This CDR3 is 13 amino acids long. Germline V gives CDR1 MNHEY, CDR2 SMNVEV (reference sequence).

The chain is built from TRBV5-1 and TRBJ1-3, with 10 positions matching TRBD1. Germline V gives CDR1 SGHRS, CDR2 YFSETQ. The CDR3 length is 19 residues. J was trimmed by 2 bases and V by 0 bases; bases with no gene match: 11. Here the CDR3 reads CASSLEGQGEGVTGNTIYF. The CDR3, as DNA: TGCGCCAGCAGCTTGGAAGGACAGGGGGAAGGTGTTACTGGAAACACCATATATTTT.

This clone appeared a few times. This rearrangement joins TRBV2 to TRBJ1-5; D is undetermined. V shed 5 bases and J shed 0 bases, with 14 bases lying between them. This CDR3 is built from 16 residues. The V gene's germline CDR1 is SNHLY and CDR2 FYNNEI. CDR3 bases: TGTGCCAGCAGTTTGAGGAATCCCAATAGCAATCAGCCCCAGCATTTT. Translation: CASSLRNPNSNQPQHF.

The CDR3 bases are TGTGCCAGTAGTGTCTCCTATCGGGCAACTAATGAAAAACTGTTTTTT. It specifies CASSVSYRATNEKLFF. The chain links TRBV19 to TRBJ1-4; D unresolved. Germline V CDR1 and CDR2: LNHDA, SQIVND (reference sequence). The V end lost 5 bases, the J end lost 0 bases, and 13 bases lay between the germline ends. The CDR3 contains 16 residues.